This entry lists 18 T cell receptor beta chains sequenced from one sample in a study of T cells after yellow fever vaccination. One entry per CDR3 protein results from TCRdb running MiXCR on the 5' RACE reads. This table holds around 590,000 distinct CDR3 sequences, 9% to 15% found once. The sample consisted of PBMCs, taken on the day of the yellow fever booster vaccination. The receptors stem from a man aged 25-40 years who received the YFV17D yellow fever vaccine.

This chain links TRBV19 with TRBJ2-2, with TRBD1 identical over 9 bases. CDR1 LNHDA and CDR2 SQIVND come from the germline V gene (reference sequence). The CDR3 has 15 amino acids. Germline trimming cut 10 bases from V and 5 bases from J; bases unmatched to any gene: 11. DNA for the CDR3: TGTGCCACCTCAAGCTCCGGGACAGGGACCGGGGAGCTGTTTTTT. Translating gives CATSSSGTGTGELFF.

DNA of the CDR3: TGTGCCAGCAGTCCCCCCGGACTAGCGGGAGCTAGTTTCCCCGGGGAGCTGTTTTTT. It is translated as CASSPPGLAGASFPGELFF. The chain links TRBV6-2 or TRBV6-3 to TRBJ2-2; TRBD2 matches 13 bases. Germline V gene lookup returns CDR1 MNHEY and CDR2 SVGEGT. This CDR3 contains 19 residues. Trimming removed 5 bases from V and 6 bases from J; junction bases left unmatched: 15.

This clonotype came up a few times. This chain uses TRBV4-3 with TRBJ1-1; tentative D call: TRBD1 (6 bases). Trimming took off 4 bases at V and 6 bases at J, with 12 bases between the two ends. Germline V gene lookup returns CDR1 LGHNA and CDR2 YSLEER. The CDR3 extends over 13 amino acids. CDR3 sequence reads: CASSPHGGAEAFF. CDR3 sequence (DNA): TGCGCCAGCAGCCCCCACGGGGGCGCTGAAGCTTTCTTT.

The chain joins TRBV20-1 to TRBJ2-5; 8 nucleotides match TRBD2. CDR3 length: 16 amino acids. CDR1 and CDR2 (germline): DFQATT, SNEGSKA (reference sequence). V trimming: 0 bases; J trimming: 4 bases; junction bases outside the gene matches: 10. CDR3 sequence: CSAREPKGLDLETQYF. As DNA, the CDR3 is TGCAGTGCTAGAGAACCTAAGGGACTAGACTTAGAGACCCAGTACTTC.

The chain has TRBV27 and TRBJ1-5, with TRBD1 identical over 9 bases. J was trimmed by 4 bases and V by 0 bases; bases with no gene match: 4. The germline V gene encodes CDR1 MNHEY and CDR2 SMNVEV (reference sequence). The CDR3 contains 16 residues. The CDR3 DNA is TGTGCCAGCAGTTTATCGGGACAGGGTGGAAATCAGCCCCAGCATTTT. Translated: CASSLSGQGGNQPQHF.

This clonotype was recorded a few times. The gene calls are TRBV11-2 and TRBJ2-2, with D perhaps TRBD2 (7 bases). CDR1 SGHAT and CDR2 FQNNGV come from the germline V gene. The CDR3 spans 13 residues. The chain's CDR3 is CAGGAEDTGELFF. The CDR3, as DNA: TGTGCTGGGGGGGCAGAAGACACCGGGGAGCTGTTTTTT.

This clonotype occurred a few times. This chain links TRBV20-1 with TRBJ2-1; the D gene is possibly TRBD1 (6 bases). Trimming left V 5 bases short and J 7 bases short, with 9 bases between. Germline V CDR1 and CDR2: DFQATT, SNEGSKA (reference sequence). The CDR3 runs 11 residues. The CDR3 here is CSALQGNEQFF. Written as DNA, the CDR3 is TGCAGTGCTTTACAGGGTAATGAGCAGTTCTTC.

This chain links TRBV3-1 with TRBJ2-1, with D hard to call. The CDR3 consists of 13 residues. Germline CDR1 and CDR2: LGHDT and YNNKEL (reference sequence). V gave up 3 bases and J gave up 7 bases, with 10 bases separating them. CDR3 loop: CASSQGQVNEQFF. CDR3 sequence (DNA): TGTGCCAGCAGCCAGGGCCAAGTTAATGAGCAGTTCTTC.

A few counts support this clonotype. The chain links TRBV20-1 to TRBJ2-1; 13 bases match TRBD2. Looked up from germline, CDR1 is DFQATT and CDR2 is SNEGSKA (reference sequence). J gave up 9 bases and V 3 bases, and 8 bases lay outside the gene matches. This CDR3 has 15 amino acids. Written as DNA, the CDR3 is TGCAGTGCTAGGGGAGGACTAGCGGGAGATCTTGAGCAGTTCTTC. It specifies CSARGGLAGDLEQFF.

V usage is TRBV5-8 and J usage is TRBJ2-1, with 9 bases matching TRBD1. This CDR3 has 14 amino acids. With V trimmed by 4 bases and J by 4 bases, 3 bases remained unmatched. Germline V gene sequence: CDR1 SGHTS, CDR2 YDEGEE. The CDR3 region has the DNA TGTGCCAGCAGCCGGGACAGGGTATACAATGAGCAGTTCTTC. Protein sequence: CASSRDRVYNEQFF. The complete variable domain, with remaining parts taken from reference TRBV5-8 and TRBJ2-1, reads EAGVTQSPTHLIKTRGQQATLRCSPISGHTSVYWYQQALGLGLQFLLWYDEGEERNRGNFPPRFSGRQFPNYSSELNVNALELEDSALYLCASSRDRVYNEQFFGPGTRLTVL.

The rearrangement joins TRBV19 to TRBJ2-5; 9 positions match TRBD1. The CDR3 spans 16 residues. Germline V gives CDR1 LNHDA, CDR2 SQIVND (reference sequence). J was trimmed by 2 bases and V by 5 bases; bases with no gene match: 9. The CDR3 reads CASSGIQGADQETQYF. CDR3 DNA: TGTGCCAGTAGTGGCATACAGGGGGCCGATCAAGAGACCCAGTACTTC.

This clonotype has a handful of counts. The V and J genes are TRBV5-1 and TRBJ2-7; possibly TRBD2 for D (6 bases). This CDR3 has 15 amino acids. CDR1 SGHRS and CDR2 YFSETQ come from the germline V gene. The germline V and J ends were trimmed by 2 bases and 2 bases, with 14 bases remaining between them. CDR3 DNA: TGCGCCAGCAGCTTCAGGCGGGAACGGCCCTACGAGCAGTACTTC. Translation gives CASSFRRERPYEQYF.

The chain employs TRBV5-4 and TRBJ2-7; the match to TRBD2 covers 16 bases. With 4 bases clipped from V and 5 bases from J, the junction kept 6 bases outside the gene matches. Per germline, CDR1 SGHNT and CDR2 YYREEE (reference sequence). The CDR3 loop spans 16 amino acids. The CDR3: CASSGGLAGGPHEQYF. In DNA form, the CDR3 reads TGTGCCAGCAGCGGGGGACTAGCGGGAGGGCCTCACGAGCAGTACTTC.

The gene calls are TRBV23-1 and TRBJ2-1, with D maybe TRBD1 (6 bases). TRBV23-1 is known as an ORF, though its function is uncertain. There are 13 residues in the CDR3. V gave up 6 bases and J gave up 8 bases, with 14 bases separating them. The CDR3 region has the DNA TGCGCCAGCAGGCCCCGGGACATACATGAGCAGTTCTTC. Its protein is CASRPRDIHEQFF.

The V gene is TRBV5-1, the J gene TRBJ2-3, with D maybe TRBD2 (6 bases). Germline-derived CDR1 and CDR2 are SGHRS and YFSETQ. V dropped 6 bases and J dropped 0 bases, with 8 bases sitting between them. CDR3 size: 13 residues. CDR3 sequence (DNA): TGCGCCAGCACTCGGGAGAGCACAGATACGCAGTATTTT. Translation gives CASTRESTDTQYF.

This clonotype was picked up a small number of times. V and J are TRBV5-6 and TRBJ2-6; D remains ambiguous. The CDR3 loop spans 16 amino acids. The V and J ends lost 4 bases and 0 bases respectively, with 11 bases between them. The germline V gene has CDR1 SGHDT and CDR2 YYEEEE. This CDR3 is CASSSPSNSGANVLTF. CDR3 in DNA: TGTGCCAGCAGCAGCCCCTCCAACTCTGGGGCCAACGTCCTGACTTTC. Drawing the rest from reference TRBV5-6 and TRBJ2-6, the complete variable domain is DAGVTQSPTHLIKTRGQQVTLRCSPKSGHDTVSWYQQALGQGPQFIFQYYEEEERQRGNFPDRFSGHQFPNYSSELNVNALLLGDSALYLCASSSPSNSGANVLTFGAGSRLTVL.

V usage is TRBV12-3 or TRBV12-4 and J usage is TRBJ2-7, with 8 nucleotides matching TRBD1. V was clipped by 3 bases and J by 4 bases; unmatched bases: 5. The CDR3 runs 14 residues. CDR3 DNA: TGTGCCAGCAGTTTTACAGGGGGGATTTACGAGCAGTACTTC. This gives the protein CASSFTGGIYEQYF.

The chain is built from TRBV6-5 and TRBJ2-2; D is possibly TRBD1 or TRBD2 (5 bases each). Germline CDR1 is MNHEY and CDR2 is SVGAGI. The V and J ends lost 4 bases and 1 base respectively, with 13 bases between them. The CDR3 sequence is 16 residues long. This CDR3 reads CASSSTGTENTGELFF. The DNA for the CDR3 is TGTGCCAGCAGTTCCACCGGGACCGAGAACACCGGGGAGCTGTTTTTT.